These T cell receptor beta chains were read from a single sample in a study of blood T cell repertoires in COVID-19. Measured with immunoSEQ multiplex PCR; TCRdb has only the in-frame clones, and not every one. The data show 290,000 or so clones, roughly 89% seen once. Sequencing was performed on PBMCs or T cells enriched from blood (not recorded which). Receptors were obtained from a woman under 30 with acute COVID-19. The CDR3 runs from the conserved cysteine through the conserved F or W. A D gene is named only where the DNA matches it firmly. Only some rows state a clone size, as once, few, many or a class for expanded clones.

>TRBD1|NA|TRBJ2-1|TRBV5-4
TGTGCCAGCAGCTTACCCAGACAGGGTTACAATGAGCAGTTCTTC
CASSLPRQGYNEQFF
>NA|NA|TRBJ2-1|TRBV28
TGTGCCAGCAGTTTATCCCCCAATAGCGAGCAGTTCTTC
CASSLSPNSEQFF
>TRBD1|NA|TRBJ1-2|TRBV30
TGTGCCTGGAGTGACCGATCAGAAGGGACAGTTAAAGGCTACACCTTC
CAWSDRSEGTVKGYTF
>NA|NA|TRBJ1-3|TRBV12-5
TGTGCTAGTGGTTTGGATTCTCGAGGGGGAAACACCATATATTTT
CASGLDSRGGNTIYF
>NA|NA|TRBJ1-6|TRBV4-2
TGTGCCAGCAGCCAAGAAGGGGATGGTGGTTCACCCCTCCACTTT
CASSQEGDGGSPLHF
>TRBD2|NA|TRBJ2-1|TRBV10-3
TGTGCCATCACCGCGGGGGGCGCGAACAATGAGCAGTTCTTC
CAITAGGANNEQFF
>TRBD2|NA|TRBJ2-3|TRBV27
TGTGCCAGCAGTTTGTGGAGCGGGAGTGATACGCAGTATTTT
CASSLWSGSDTQYF
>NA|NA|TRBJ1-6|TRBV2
TGTGCCAGCAGTCCGATCCAGGGATTCACAAGTAGCTCCTATAATTCACCCCTCCACTTT
CASSPIQGFTSSSYNSPLHF
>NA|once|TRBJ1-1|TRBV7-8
TGTGCCAGCAGCTTAGCGGGGGCCCAGAGGGCTGAAGCTTTCTTT
CASSLAGAQRAEAFF
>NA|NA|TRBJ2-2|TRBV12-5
TGTGCTAGTGGTTCCCCTCGCGGGGAGCTGTTTTTT
CASGSPRGELFF
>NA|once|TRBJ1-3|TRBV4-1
TGCGCCAGCAGCCAAGAATCCCTATCAGGAGGCTTTTCTGGAAACACCATATATTTT
CASSQESLSGGFSGNTIYF
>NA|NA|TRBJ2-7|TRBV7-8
TGTGCCAGCAGCTTAGAGGGGTGGGAGCAGTACTTC
CASSLEGWEQYF
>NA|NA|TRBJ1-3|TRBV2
TGTGCCAGCAGTGAACAGGTCATTCCAAACACCATATATTTT
CASSEQVIPNTIYF
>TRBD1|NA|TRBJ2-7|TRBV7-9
TGTGCCAGCAGACAGGGGGCCGAGCAGTACTTC
CASRQGAEQYF
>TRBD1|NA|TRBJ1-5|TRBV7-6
TGTGCCAGCAGCTTATGGGACAGGGAAAACCAGCCCCAGCATTTT
CASSLWDRENQPQHF
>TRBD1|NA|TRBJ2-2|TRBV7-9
TGTGCCAGCAGCCTCTATTACAGGGGTGAGGACACCGGGGAGCTGTTTTTT
CASSLYYRGEDTGELFF
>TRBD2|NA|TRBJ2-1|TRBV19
TGTGCCAGTACCGGGACTAGCGGGAGGATTATGATCGATGAGCAGTTCTTC
CASTGTSGRIMIDEQFF
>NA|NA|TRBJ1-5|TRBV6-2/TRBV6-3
TGTGCCAGCAGTTGGGGAGGGGCGAGCAATCAGCCCCAGCATTTT
CASSWGGASNQPQHF
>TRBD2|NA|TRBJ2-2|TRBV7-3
TGTGCCAGCAGCCCGGGACTAGCGACCCCATGGGACACCGGGGAGCTGTTTTTT
CASSPGLATPWDTGELFF
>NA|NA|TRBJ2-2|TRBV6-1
TGTGCCAGCAGTGAACAGGCAGGGACCGGGGAGCTGTTTTTT
CASSEQAGTGELFF
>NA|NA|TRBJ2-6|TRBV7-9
TGTGCCAGCAGATCTTCTGGGGCCAACGTCCTGACTTTC
CASRSSGANVLTF
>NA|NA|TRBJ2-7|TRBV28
TGTGCCAGCAGTTTTAATCCAGCGGTCTACGAGCAGTACTTC
CASSFNPAVYEQYF
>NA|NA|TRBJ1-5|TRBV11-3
TGTGCCAGCAGCTTGTCCGTCTTTCGGACATTGGAGCCCCAGCATTTT
CASSLSVFRTLEPQHF
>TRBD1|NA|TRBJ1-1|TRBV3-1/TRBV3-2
TGTGCCAGCAGCCAAGGGACAGGGCGGGGGAACACTGAAGCTTTCTTT
CASSQGTGRGNTEAFF
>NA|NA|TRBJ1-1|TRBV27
TGTGCCAGCACCTCAAATACCTGGGGCGAGGATACTGAAGCTTTCTTT
CASTSNTWGEDTEAFF
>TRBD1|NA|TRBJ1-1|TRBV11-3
TGTGCCAGCAGCTCCTACGGACAGGGAAATACTGAAGCTTTCTTT
CASSSYGQGNTEAFF
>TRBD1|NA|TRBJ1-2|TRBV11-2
TGTGCCAGCAGCCCCCCTTTAGGGACAGGGCGTCTGTACGGCTACACCTTC
CASSPPLGTGRLYGYTF
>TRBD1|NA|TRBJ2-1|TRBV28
TGTGCCAGCATATATGGGGACAGGGCCTACAATGAGCAGTTCTTC
CASIYGDRAYNEQFF
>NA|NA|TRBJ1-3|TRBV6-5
TGTGCCAGCAGTTCGGGACTTTCTGGAAACACCATATATTTT
CASSSGLSGNTIYF
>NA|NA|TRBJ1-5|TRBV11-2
TGTGCCAGCAGCTCGGGAAGGAAGGCGCCCCAGCATTTT
CASSSGRKAPQHF
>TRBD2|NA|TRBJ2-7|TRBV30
TGTGCCTGGAGTGTAGCTAGCGGGAGTCTATACGAGCAGTACTTC
CAWSVASGSLYEQYF
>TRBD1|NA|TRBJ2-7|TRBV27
TGTGCCAGCAGTTTGTCGACAGGGGTTTTATACGAGCAGTACTTC
CASSLSTGVLYEQYF
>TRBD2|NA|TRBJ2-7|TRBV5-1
TGCGCCAGCAGCTTGGAGGGAGGGTTTTTGTACGAGCAGTACTTC
CASSLEGGFLYEQYF
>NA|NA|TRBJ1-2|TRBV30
TGTGCCTGGAGTGTATCCTTATTTTTAGGAAACAGGGTACCGAACTATGGCTACACCTTC
CAWSVSLFLGNRVPNYGYTF
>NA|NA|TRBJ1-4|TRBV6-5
TGTGCCAGCATCAACAGGCGGGACCAAGAAAAACTGTTTTTT
CASINRRDQEKLFF
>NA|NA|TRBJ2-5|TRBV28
TGTGCCAGCACCGTTCCTTACCAAGAGACCCAGTACTTC
CASTVPYQETQYF
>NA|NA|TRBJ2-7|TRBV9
TGTGCCAGCAGCGTAGGCGGGACGGCCTACGAGCAGTACTTC
CASSVGGTAYEQYF
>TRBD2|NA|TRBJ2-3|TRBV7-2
TGTGCCAGCAGCTTAGTAAGTCTAGCGGGAGATACGCAGTATTTT
CASSLVSLAGDTQYF
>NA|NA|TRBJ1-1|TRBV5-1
TGCGCCAGCAGCGCGCAGGGGAACACTGAAGCTTTCTTT
CASSAQGNTEAFF
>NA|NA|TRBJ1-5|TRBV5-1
TGCGCCAGCAGCCCGGGAGAGGGCCCTCCCCAGCATTTT
CASSPGEGPPQHF
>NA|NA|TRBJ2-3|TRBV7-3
TGTGCCAGCAGCGCACTTAACACAGATACGCAGTATTTT
CASSALNTDTQYF
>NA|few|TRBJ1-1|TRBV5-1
TGCGCCAGCAGCTCGTGGGGGGTGAACACTGAAGCTTTCTTT
CASSSWGVNTEAFF
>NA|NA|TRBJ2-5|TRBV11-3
TGTGCCAGCAGCCTGGGAGGAGGGGCGACCCAGTACTTC
CASSLGGGATQYF
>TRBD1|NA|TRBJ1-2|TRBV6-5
TGTGCCAGCAGTTCCCAACCGGGACAGGGGGCGTTTGGCTACACCTTC
CASSSQPGQGAFGYTF
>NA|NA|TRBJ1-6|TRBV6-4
TGTGCCAGCAGTGACGGACAAAATAATTCACCCCTCCACTTT
CASSDGQNNSPLHF
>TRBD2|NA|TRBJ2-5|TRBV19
TGTGCCAGTAGGGGCCAGGCTAGCGGGGGAAGAGAGACCCAGTACTTC
CASRGQASGGRETQYF
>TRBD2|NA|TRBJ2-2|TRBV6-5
TGTGCCAGCAGTTACTCGGCTAGCGGGAAGGTCGGGGAGCTGTTTTTT
CASSYSASGKVGELFF
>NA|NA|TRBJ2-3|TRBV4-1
TGCGCCAGCAGCCAAGACCCTAAATCGACAGATACGCAGTATTTT
CASSQDPKSTDTQYF
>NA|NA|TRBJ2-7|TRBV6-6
TGTGCCAGCAGTCCGGCCGGAGGGAGAGCCTACGAGCAGTACTTC
CASSPAGGRAYEQYF
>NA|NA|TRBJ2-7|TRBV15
TGTGCCACCAGCGGTCCGAGAGGCGGCGACTCCTCCTACGAGCAGTACTTC
CATSGPRGGDSSYEQYF